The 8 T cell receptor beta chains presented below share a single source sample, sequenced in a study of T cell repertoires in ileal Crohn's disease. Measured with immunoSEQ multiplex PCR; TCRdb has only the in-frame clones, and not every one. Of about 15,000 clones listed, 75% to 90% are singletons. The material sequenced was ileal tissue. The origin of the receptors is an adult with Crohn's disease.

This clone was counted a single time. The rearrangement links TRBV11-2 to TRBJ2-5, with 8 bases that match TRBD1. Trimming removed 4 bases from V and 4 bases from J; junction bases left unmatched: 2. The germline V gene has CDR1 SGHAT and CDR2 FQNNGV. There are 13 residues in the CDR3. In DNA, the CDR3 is TGTGCCAGCAGCTCGACAGGGGCAGAGACCCAGTACTTC. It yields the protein CASSSTGAETQYF.

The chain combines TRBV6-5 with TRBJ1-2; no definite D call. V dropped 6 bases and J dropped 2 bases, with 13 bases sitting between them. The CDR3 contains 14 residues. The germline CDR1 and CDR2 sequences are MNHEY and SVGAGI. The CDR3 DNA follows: TGTGCCAGCAGACTTCGGGAAGGAAACTATGGCTACACCTTC. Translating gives CASRLREGNYGYTF.

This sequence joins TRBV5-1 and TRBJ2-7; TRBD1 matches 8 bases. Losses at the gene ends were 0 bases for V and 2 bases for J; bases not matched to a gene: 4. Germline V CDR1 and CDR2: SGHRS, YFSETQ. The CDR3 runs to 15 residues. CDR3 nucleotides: TGCGCCAGCAGCTTGGGAACAGGGGGAGCCTACGAGCAGTACTTC. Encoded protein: CASSLGTGGAYEQYF.

The CDR3 region is CASSISASGANEQFF. The CDR3 DNA reads TGTGCCAGTAGTATTTCGGCTAGCGGGGCTAATGAGCAGTTCTTC. J is TRBJ2-1 and V is TRBV19, with 9 bases that match TRBD2. The CDR3 extends over 15 amino acids. CDR1 and CDR2 (germline): LNHDA, SQIVND (reference sequence). The V segment lost 3 bases and the J segment 7 bases; nucleotides outside the gene matches: 7.

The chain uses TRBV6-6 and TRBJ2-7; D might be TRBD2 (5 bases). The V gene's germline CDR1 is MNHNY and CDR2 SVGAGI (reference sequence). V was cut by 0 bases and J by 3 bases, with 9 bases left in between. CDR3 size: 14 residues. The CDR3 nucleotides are TGTGCCAGCAGTTACTCGGAGGCCAGCTACGAGCAGTACTTC. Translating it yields CASSYSEASYEQYF.

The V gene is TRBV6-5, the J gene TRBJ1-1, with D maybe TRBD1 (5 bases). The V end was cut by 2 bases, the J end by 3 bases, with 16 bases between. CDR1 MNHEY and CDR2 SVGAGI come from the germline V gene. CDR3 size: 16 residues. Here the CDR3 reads CASSYGFGQGDTEAFF. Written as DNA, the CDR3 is TGTGCCAGCAGTTACGGTTTTGGGCAGGGTGACACTGAAGCTTTCTTT.

The CDR3 here is CASGQQGQRETQYF. CDR3 coding DNA: TGTGCTAGTGGTCAACAGGGGCAGAGGGAGACCCAGTACTTC. The rearrangement joins TRBV12-5 to TRBJ2-5, with TRBD1 matching over 7 bases. CDR1 is LGHNT, CDR2 FRNRAP, per germline. Trimming cost V 5 bases and J 5 bases; bases outside gene matches: 8. The CDR3 totals 14 residues.

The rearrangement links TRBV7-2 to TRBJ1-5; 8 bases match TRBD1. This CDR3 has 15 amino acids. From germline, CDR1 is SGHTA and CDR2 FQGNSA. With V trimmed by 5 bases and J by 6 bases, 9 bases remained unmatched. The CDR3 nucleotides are TGTGCCAGCAGCCCCCGGGACAGGATGGGTCAGCCCCAGCATTTT. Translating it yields CASSPRDRMGQPQHF.